The present TCR beta chain was sequenced within a study of shared clonotypes between healthy human individuals. Germline V gene lookup returns CDR1 PRHDT and CDR2 FYEKMQ (reference sequence). Trimming cost V 1 base and J 0 bases, with 15 bases left between them. This CDR3 region has 17 residues. Assay: immunoSEQ multiplex PCR; the TCRdb copy retains only in-frame clones and omits some. In the table there are about 2 million clones, approximately 94% of which are singletons. Naive CD8 populations comprised CD45RO-negative cells positively selected for CCR7, excluding terminally differentiated effector memory CD45RA+ cells.

What was sequenced was naive CD8+ T cells sorted from blood. The TCR comes from a man between 18 and 35 years old in good health. The rearrangement uses TRBV13 and TRBJ1-1; D possibly corresponds to TRBD1 (5 bases). CDR3 coding DNA: TGTGCCAGCAGCTTAGAAGGGGCCGGGGGAATGAACACTGAAGCTTTCTTT. Translation gives CASSLEGAGGMNTEAFF.